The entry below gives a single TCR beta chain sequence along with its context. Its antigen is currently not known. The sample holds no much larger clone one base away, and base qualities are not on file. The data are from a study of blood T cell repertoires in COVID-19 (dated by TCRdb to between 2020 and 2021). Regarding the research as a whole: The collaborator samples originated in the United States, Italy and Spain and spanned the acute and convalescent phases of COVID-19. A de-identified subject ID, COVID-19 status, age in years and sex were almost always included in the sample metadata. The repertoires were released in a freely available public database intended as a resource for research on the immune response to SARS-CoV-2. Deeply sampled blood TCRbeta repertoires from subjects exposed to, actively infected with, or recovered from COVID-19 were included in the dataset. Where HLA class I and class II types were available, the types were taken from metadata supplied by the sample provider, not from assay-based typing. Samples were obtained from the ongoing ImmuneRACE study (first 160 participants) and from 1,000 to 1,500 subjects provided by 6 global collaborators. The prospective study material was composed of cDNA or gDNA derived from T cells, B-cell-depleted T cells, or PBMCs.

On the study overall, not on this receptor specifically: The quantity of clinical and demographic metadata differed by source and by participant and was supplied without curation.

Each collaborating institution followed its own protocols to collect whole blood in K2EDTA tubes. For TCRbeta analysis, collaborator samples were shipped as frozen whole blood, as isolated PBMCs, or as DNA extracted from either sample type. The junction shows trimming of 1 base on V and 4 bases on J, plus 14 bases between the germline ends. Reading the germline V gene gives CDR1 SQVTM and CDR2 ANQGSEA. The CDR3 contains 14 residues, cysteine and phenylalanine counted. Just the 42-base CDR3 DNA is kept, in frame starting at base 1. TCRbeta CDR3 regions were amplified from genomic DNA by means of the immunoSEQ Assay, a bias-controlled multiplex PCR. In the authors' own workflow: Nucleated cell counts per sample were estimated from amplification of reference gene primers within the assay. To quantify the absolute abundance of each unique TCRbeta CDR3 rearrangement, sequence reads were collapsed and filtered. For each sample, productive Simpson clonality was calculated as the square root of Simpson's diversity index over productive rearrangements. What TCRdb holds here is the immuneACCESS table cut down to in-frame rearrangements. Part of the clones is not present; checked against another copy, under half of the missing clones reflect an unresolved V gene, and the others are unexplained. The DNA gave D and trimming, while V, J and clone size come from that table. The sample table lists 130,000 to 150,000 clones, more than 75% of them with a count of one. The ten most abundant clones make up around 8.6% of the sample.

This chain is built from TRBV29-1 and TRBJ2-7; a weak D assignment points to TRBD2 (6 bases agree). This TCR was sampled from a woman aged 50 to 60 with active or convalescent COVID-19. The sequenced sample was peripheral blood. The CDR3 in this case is CSVEAPDRGYEQYF. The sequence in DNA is TGCAGCGTTGAAGCCCCGGACCGGGGGTACGAGCAGTACTTC.